This T cell receptor beta chain was sequenced during a study of blood T cell repertoires in COVID-19. Libraries were prepared by immunoSEQ multiplex PCR; TCRdb keeps only in-frame clonotypes and omits some of them. The top ten clones hold approximately 2% of a sample with around 130,000 clones, roughly 80% of them seen once. Trimming removed 2 bases at V and 5 bases at J, with 21 bases between. Germline lookup yields CDR1 SEHNR and CDR2 FQNEAQ (reference sequence). CDR3 length: 18 residues. The TCR comes from a man aged 70-80 years with acute or convalescent COVID-19. The chain couples TRBV7-9 to TRBJ2-2, with D possibly being TRBD2 (7 bases). The sequenced sample consisted of peripheral blood. The CDR3 spells CASSLMDVAGAETGELFF. CDR3 nucleotide sequence: TGTGCCAGCAGCTTAATGGACGTGGCGGGGGCGGAGACCGGGGAGCTGTTTTTT.